This entry lists 26 T cell receptor beta chains sequenced from one sample in a study of metastatic and nonmetastatic thyroid tumors. No treatment of any kind had been given to any patient before thyroid surgery. MiXCR was used by TCRdb to re-call the PCR reads. Of 39,000 or so clones detected, roughly half appear once; the ten largest clones hold less than 25%. Specimen: tumor tissue. Every receptor here comes from a male donor with papillary thyroid cancer or a benign thyroid nodule (not recorded which). Some clones in this sample may be carry-over from other donors' samples.

This clone was seen only a few times. V usage is TRBV28 and J usage is TRBJ2-7; perhaps TRBD2 as D (5 bases). CDR3 length: 16 residues. Trimming shortened V by 2 bases and J by 0 bases, and 14 bases separated the two germline ends. Germline V CDR1 and CDR2: MDHEN, SYDVKM. The CDR3 region is CASSLGSQRLSYEQYF. The DNA of the CDR3 is TGTGCCAGCAGTTTAGGCTCTCAGCGGCTCTCCTACGAGCAGTACTTC.

Only a few counts were recorded for this clone. This chain joins TRBV6-1 and TRBJ1-4, with a possible D match to TRBD1 (5 bases). The CDR3 sequence is 14 residues long. Trimming removed 8 bases at V and 7 bases at J, with 17 bases between. Germline CDR1 and CDR2: MNHNS and SASEGT. The CDR3 DNA is TGTGCCAGCGGGAATAGACAGAATAGTGAAAAACTGTTTTTT. Translation: CASGNRQNSEKLFF.

This clone turned up a few times. The chain recombines TRBV30 with TRBJ2-7; 8 bases agree with TRBD1. Per germline, CDR1 GTSNPN and CDR2 SVGIG (reference sequence). The junction had 9 bases not matched to a gene; V was cut back by 3 bases and J by 5 bases. This CDR3 contains 14 residues. CDR3 sequence (DNA): TGTGCCTGGAGCCCTGGACAGGGCATAGACGAGCAGTACTTC. It is translated as CAWSPGQGIDEQYF.

The rearrangement joins TRBV20-1 to TRBJ1-6; D not certain. Per germline, CDR1 DFQATT and CDR2 SNEGSKA (reference sequence). There are 12 residues in the CDR3. V lost 4 bases and J 8 bases, leaving 9 bases between the germline ends. For the CDR3, the DNA is TGCAGTGCTAACTCCACCGATTCACCCCTCCACTTT. Amino acid sequence: CSANSTDSPLHF.

The chain carries TRBV12-3 or TRBV12-4 and TRBJ1-2, with TRBD1 matching over 7 bases. This CDR3 region has 15 residues. V lost 4 bases, J lost 4 bases, and 9 bases stayed unmatched. CDR3 coding DNA: TGTGCCAGCAGTTCGGGACAGCCAAAAACCTATGGCTACACCTTC. It specifies CASSSGQPKTYGYTF.

This clone has only a few counts. The CDR3 DNA is TGTGCCATCCGCCTGACTAGCAACACCGGGGAGCTGTTTTTT. As protein: CAIRLTSNTGELFF. This chain joins TRBV6-1 and TRBJ2-2; 7 nucleotides match TRBD2. This CDR3 is 14 amino acids long. J lost 2 bases, V lost 10 bases, and 7 bases had no gene match. Germline-derived CDR1 and CDR2 are MNHNS and SASEGT.

As concerns this clone: At one of its ends the junction is not consistent with the germline gene, which may arise from a read error. V gene TRBV7-7 combines with J gene TRBJ1-3, with 7 bases fitting TRBD1. The CDR3 is 16 amino acids. Germline CDR1 is SSHAT and CDR2 is FNYEAQ (reference sequence). In DNA, the CDR3 is TGTGCTAGCAGCCCGGGACAGTTGGGCTCTGGAAACACCATATATTTT. It translates to CASSPGQLGSGNTIYF.

In this sample, this clone turned up once. The chain joins TRBV19 to TRBJ2-7; 9 nucleotides align to TRBD1. This CDR3 region has 16 residues. The V and J ends lost 6 bases and 6 bases, in that order; junction bases with no gene match: 15. CDR1 and CDR2 (germline): LNHDA, SQIVND (reference sequence). The CDR3: CASSPVWDREGLEQYF. The CDR3 DNA reads as TGTGCCAGTAGCCCCGTTTGGGACAGGGAGGGCCTCGAGCAGTACTTC. Complete variable domain (other parts from reference TRBV19 and TRBJ2-7): DGGITQSPKYLFRKEGQNVTLSCEQNLNHDAMYWYRQDPGQGLRLIYYSQIVNDFQKGDIAEGYSVSREKKESFPLTVTSAQKNPTAFYLCASSPVWDREGLEQYFGPGTRLTVT.

The chain combines TRBV7-9 with TRBJ2-3; the D is unclear. Deletions cut 5 bases from V and 5 bases from J, with 2 bases between. CDR3 length: 10 amino acids. Germline V gene data show CDR1 as SEHNR and CDR2 as FQNEAQ (reference sequence). CDR3 loop: CASSRDTQYF. In nucleotides, the CDR3 is TGTGCCAGCAGCCGAGATACGCAGTATTTT.

CDR3 sequence (DNA): TGTGCCAGCACCCCTCTCGGACAGGGGGACTACGAGCAGTACTTC. Its translation: CASTPLGQGDYEQYF. This rearrangement joins TRBV6-1 to TRBJ2-7; 10 bases line up with TRBD1. The germline V gene has CDR1 MNHNS and CDR2 SASEGT. With V trimmed by 7 bases and J by 3 bases, 9 bases remained unmatched. The CDR3 length is 15 residues.

The CDR3, as DNA: TGTGCCAGCACGGATAGCGGGGGAGCCAAAAACATTCAGTACTTC. Translating gives CASTDSGGAKNIQYF. The chain combines TRBV12-3 or TRBV12-4 with TRBJ2-4, with TRBD2 identical over 9 bases. The CDR3 consists of 15 residues. Trimming took 7 bases from V and 0 from J; bases not matched to a gene: 4.

This chain links TRBV2 with TRBJ1-2, with 7 bases fitting TRBD1. The trim removed 5 bases at V and 7 bases at J, leaving 7 bases unmatched. Germline V lookup: CDR1 SNHLY, CDR2 FYNNEI. The CDR3 length is 13 residues. CDR3 residues: CASSWDSNGGYTF. The CDR3 bases are TGTGCCAGCAGTTGGGACAGCAATGGTGGCTACACCTTC.

The chain links TRBV20-1 to TRBJ2-7; 7 bases line up with TRBD1. The junction had 8 bases not matched to a gene; V was cut back by 6 bases and J by 0 bases. This CDR3 spans 14 amino acids. Germline CDR1 DFQATT, CDR2 SNEGSKA (reference sequence). The CDR3 loop reads CSAQNRDSSYEQYF. The CDR3 nucleotides read TGCAGTGCACAAAACCGGGACAGCTCCTACGAGCAGTACTTC.

This clone is labeled as medium-sized. CDR3 bases: TGTGCCAGCAGCCTTAACCAGGGGTACAATGAAAAACTGTTTTTT. Its protein is CASSLNQGYNEKLFF. The chain is built from TRBV9 and TRBJ1-4, with D possibly matching TRBD1 (6 bases). This CDR3 has 15 residues. Trimming cost V 4 bases and J 5 bases, with 15 bases left between them. Germline-derived CDR1 and CDR2 are SGDLS and YYNGEE.

This clone came up a few times. The chain couples TRBV2 to TRBJ2-2; no definite D call. Trimming removed 7 bases from V and 1 base from J, with 10 bases in between. The CDR3 is 14 amino acids. Germline CDR1 is SNHLY and CDR2 is FYNNEI. In DNA, the CDR3 is TGTGCCAGCACGTCCAGCCGGAACACCGGGGAGCTGTTTTTT. This translates into CASTSSRNTGELFF.

Turning to this clone: At one end, the junction sequence differs from germline, possibly due to a read error. The rearrangement uses TRBV5-1 and TRBJ2-7; 8 bases align to TRBD1. This CDR3 spans 15 amino acids. Germline V CDR1 and CDR2: SGHRS, YFSETQ. This CDR3 is CAISFGDRREDEQYF. CDR3 sequence (DNA): TGCGCCATCAGCTTTGGGGACAGGCGAGAGGACGAGCAGTACTTC.

V usage is TRBV11-2 and J usage is TRBJ2-1; TRBD2 is a possible D gene (6 bases). The CDR3 has 15 residues. Between the trimmed V and J ends, which lost 0 bases and 10 bases, there was a span of 16 bases. Germline values: CDR1 SGHAT, CDR2 FQNNGV. The CDR3 DNA sequence: TGTGCCAGCAGCTTAGATCCCGGGAGAATTTACGAGCAGTTCTTC. It is translated as CASSLDPGRIYEQFF.

The rearrangement joins TRBV9 to TRBJ2-7; D gene unclear. The CDR3 is made up of 14 amino acids. CDR1 and CDR2 (germline): SGDLS, YYNGEE. Trimming removed 0 bases from V and 3 bases from J, with 10 bases in between. The CDR3 nucleotides are TGTGCCAGCAGCGTAGCCCGGAACAGCTACGAGCAGTACTTC. Translation gives CASSVARNSYEQYF.

The chain joins TRBV2 to TRBJ2-1, with 10 bases aligning to TRBD2. The junction had 4 bases not matched to a gene; V was cut back by 4 bases and J by 4 bases. CDR1 and CDR2 from the germline V gene are SNHLY and FYNNEI. This CDR3 spans 15 amino acids. The DNA of the CDR3 is TGTGCCAGCAGTGGCAGCGGGGGGGTTTACAATGAGCAGTTCTTC. Protein product: CASSGSGGVYNEQFF.

The sample holds a few counts of this clone. The CDR3 is CAWSETQVGGELFF. The DNA of the CDR3 is TGTGCCTGGAGTGAAACCCAGGTCGGCGGGGAGCTGTTTTTT. The V and J genes are TRBV30 and TRBJ2-2; unclear D gene. Trimming removed 1 base at V and 7 bases at J, with 13 bases between. CDR3 size: 14 residues. Germline loops: CDR1 GTSNPN, CDR2 SVGIG (reference sequence).

This chain joins TRBV7-3 and TRBJ2-5; D gene unclear. This CDR3 is 12 amino acids long. Germline lookup yields CDR1 SGHTA and CDR2 FQGTGA. Trimming removed 8 bases from V and 7 bases from J, with 14 bases in between. CDR3 sequence reads: CASGEGMGTQYF. CDR3 DNA sequence: TGTGCCAGCGGGGAAGGAATGGGGACCCAGTACTTC. The full variable domain, with the rest looked up from reference TRBV7-3 and TRBJ2-5, is GAGVSQTPSNKVTEKGKYVELRCDPISGHTALYWYRQSLGQGPEFLIYFQGTGAADDSGLPNDRFFAVRPEGSVSTLKIQRTERGDSAVYLCASGEGMGTQYFGPGTRLLVL.

V gene TRBV20-1 combines with J gene TRBJ1-1; D may be TRBD1 (6 bases). Per the germline V gene, CDR1 is DFQATT and CDR2 is SNEGSKA (reference sequence). Deletions cut 3 bases from V and 3 bases from J, with 14 bases between. The CDR3 covers 14 residues. The CDR3 sequence is CSASAGGAYTEAFF. CDR3 nucleotide sequence: TGCAGTGCTAGCGCCGGGGGCGCGTACACTGAAGCTTTCTTT.

The chain uses TRBV19 and TRBJ1-3, with D perhaps matching TRBD1 (6 bases). The ends were cut back, 2 bases at V and 3 bases at J, with 17 bases in the middle. The CDR3 runs 17 residues. From germline, CDR1 is LNHDA and CDR2 SQIVND (reference sequence). The CDR3 region has the DNA TGTGCCAGTAGTATATACGGATCAGGGGCTGGTGGAAACACCATATATTTT. This encodes CASSIYGSGAGGNTIYF.

The J gene is TRBJ1-5, the V gene TRBV20-1, with 9 bases identical to TRBD1. This CDR3 is built from 14 residues. Germline values: CDR1 DFQATT, CDR2 SNEGSKA (reference sequence). V shed 2 bases, J shed 6 bases, and the junction held 5 bases outside the gene matches. Here the CDR3 DNA reads TGCAGTGCTAGACGGACAGGGGAAAGTCAGCCCCAGCATTTT. Protein product: CSARRTGESQPQHF.

There are a few counts of this clone. The V and J genes are TRBV6-2 or TRBV6-3 and TRBJ1-2; the match to TRBD1 covers 10 bases. V shed 4 bases, J shed 6 bases, and the junction held 11 bases outside the gene matches. The germline CDR1 and CDR2 sequences are MNHEY and SVGEGT. CDR3 length: 16 amino acids. The CDR3 nucleotides are TGTGCCAGCAGTTCTACATCGACAGGGGGCGCAAATGGCTACACCTTC. It encodes CASSSTSTGGANGYTF.

This clone was observed a few times. The rearrangement links TRBV6-2 or TRBV6-3 to TRBJ2-7; 8 bases are shared with TRBD2. The CDR3 is 14 residues long. Trimming removed 4 bases from V and 4 bases from J; junction bases left unmatched: 6. Germline CDR1 MNHEY, CDR2 SVGEGT. CDR3 amino acids: CASSSQRELYEQYF. The CDR3 DNA follows: TGTGCCAGCAGTTCCCAGCGGGAGTTGTACGAGCAGTACTTC.